This T cell receptor (beta chain) was found in a study of T cell responses to AZD1222 COVID-19 vaccine. Findings of the study overall: Mostly white British, mostly female donors; authors suggested clonal diversity may be underestimated. Across the whole spike, CD4 TCRs peaked at regions 160-218 and 743-854.

As to this clone: Its cognate antigen is unknown.

Germline loops: CDR1 MDHEN, CDR2 SYDVKM. The CDR3 consists of 12 residues. V lost 3 bases and J 7 bases, leaving 7 bases between the germline ends. The table came from immunoSEQ multiplex PCR; TCRdb's copy has only in-frame clones and leaves some out. This sample has approximately 110,000 clones, with around 82% found just once. The receptor was isolated from an adult in good health. The genes are TRBV28 and TRBJ1-5; no firm D call. The source material was peripheral blood, sampled on day 0 of AZD1222 vaccination. CDR3 sequence (DNA): TGTGCCAGCAGTTTCCAGCGGCAGCCCCAGCATTTT. It specifies CASSFQRQPQHF.